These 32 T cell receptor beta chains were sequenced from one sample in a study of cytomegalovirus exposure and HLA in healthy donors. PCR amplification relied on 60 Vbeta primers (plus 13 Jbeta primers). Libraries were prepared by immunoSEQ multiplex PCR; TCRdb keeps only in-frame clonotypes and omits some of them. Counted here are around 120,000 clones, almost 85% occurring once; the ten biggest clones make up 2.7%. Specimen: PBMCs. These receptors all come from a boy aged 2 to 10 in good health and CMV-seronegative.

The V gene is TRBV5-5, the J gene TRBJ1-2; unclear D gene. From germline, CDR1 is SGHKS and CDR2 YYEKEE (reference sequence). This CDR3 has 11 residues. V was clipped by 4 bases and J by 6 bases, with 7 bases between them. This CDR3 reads CASSHTDGYTF. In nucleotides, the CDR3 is TGTGCCAGCAGCCACACCGATGGCTACACCTTC.

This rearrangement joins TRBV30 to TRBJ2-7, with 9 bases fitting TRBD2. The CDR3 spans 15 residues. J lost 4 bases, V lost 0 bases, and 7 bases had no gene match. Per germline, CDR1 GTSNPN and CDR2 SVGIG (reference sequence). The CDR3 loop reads CAWSVVAGVKYEQYF. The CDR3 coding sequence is TGTGCCTGGAGTGTCGTAGCGGGGGTTAAGTACGAGCAGTACTTC. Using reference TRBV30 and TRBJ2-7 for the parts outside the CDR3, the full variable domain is SQTIHQWPATLVQPVGSPLSLECTVEGTSNPNLYWYRQAAGRGLQLLFYSVGIGQISSEVPQNLSASRPQDRQFILSSKKLLLSDSGFYLCAWSVVAGVKYEQYFGPGTRLTVT.

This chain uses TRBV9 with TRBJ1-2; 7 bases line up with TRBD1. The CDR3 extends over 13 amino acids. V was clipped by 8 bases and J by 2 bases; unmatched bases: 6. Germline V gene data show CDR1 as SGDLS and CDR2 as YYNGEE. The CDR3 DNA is TGTGCCAGTAAACGACAGGGAAACTATGGCTACACCTTC. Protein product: CASKRQGNYGYTF.

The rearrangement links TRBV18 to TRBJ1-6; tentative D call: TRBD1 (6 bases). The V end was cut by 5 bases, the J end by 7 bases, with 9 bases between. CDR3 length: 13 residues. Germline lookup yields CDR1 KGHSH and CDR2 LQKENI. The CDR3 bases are TGTGCCAGCTCAGCAGGGGTAAATTCACCCCTCCACTTT. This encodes CASSAGVNSPLHF.

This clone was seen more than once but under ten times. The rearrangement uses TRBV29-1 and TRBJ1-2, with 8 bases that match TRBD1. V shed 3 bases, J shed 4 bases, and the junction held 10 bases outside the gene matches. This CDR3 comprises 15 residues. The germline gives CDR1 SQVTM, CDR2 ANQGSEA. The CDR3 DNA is TGCAGCGTTGAGGTGACAGGGGAGTTGACCTATGGCTACACCTTC. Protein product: CSVEVTGELTYGYTF. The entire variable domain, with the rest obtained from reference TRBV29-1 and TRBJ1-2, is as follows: SAVISQKPSRDICQRGTSLTIQCQVDSQVTMMFWYRQQPGQSLTLIATANQGSEATYESGFVIDKFPISRPNLTFSTLTVSNMSPEDSSIYLCSVEVTGELTYGYTFGSGTRLTVV.

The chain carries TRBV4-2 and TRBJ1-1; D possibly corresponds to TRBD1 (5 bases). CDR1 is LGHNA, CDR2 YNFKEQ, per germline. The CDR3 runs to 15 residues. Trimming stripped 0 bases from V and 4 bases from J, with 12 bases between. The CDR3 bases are TGTGCCAGCAGCCAAGATCTGGACATCTTCACTGAAGCTTTCTTT. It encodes CASSQDLDIFTEAFF.

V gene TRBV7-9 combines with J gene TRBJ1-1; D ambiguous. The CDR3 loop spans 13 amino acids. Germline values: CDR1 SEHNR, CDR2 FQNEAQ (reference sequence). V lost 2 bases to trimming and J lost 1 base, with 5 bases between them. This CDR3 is CASSLNSNTEAFF. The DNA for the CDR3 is TGTGCCAGCAGCTTAAACTCGAACACTGAAGCTTTCTTT.

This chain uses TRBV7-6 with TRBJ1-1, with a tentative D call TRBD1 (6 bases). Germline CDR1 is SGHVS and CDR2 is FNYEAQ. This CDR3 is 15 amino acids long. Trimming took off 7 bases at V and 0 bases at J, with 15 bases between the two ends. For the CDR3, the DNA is TGTGCCAGCACCCCACAGGGACCGATGAACACTGAAGCTTTCTTT. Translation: CASTPQGPMNTEAFF.

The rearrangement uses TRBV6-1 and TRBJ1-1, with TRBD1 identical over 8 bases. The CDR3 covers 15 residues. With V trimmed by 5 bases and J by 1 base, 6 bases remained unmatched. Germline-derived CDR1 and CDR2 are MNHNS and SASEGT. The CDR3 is CASSPGTGGNTEAFF. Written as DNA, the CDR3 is TGTGCCAGCAGTCCCGGGACAGGAGGGAACACTGAAGCTTTCTTT.

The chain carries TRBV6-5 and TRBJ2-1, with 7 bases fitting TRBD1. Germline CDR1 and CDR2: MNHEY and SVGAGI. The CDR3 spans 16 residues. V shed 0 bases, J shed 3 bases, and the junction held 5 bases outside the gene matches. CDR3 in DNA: TGTGCCAGCAGTTACTCGAACAGGGGCAACTACAATGAGCAGTTCTTC. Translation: CASSYSNRGNYNEQFF.

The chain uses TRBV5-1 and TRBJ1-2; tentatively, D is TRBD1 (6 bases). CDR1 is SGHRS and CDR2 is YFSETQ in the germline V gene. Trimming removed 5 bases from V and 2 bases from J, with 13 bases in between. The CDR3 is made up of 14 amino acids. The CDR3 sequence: CASRIGQTNYGYTF. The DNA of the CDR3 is TGCGCCAGCAGAATAGGACAGACAAACTATGGCTACACCTTC.

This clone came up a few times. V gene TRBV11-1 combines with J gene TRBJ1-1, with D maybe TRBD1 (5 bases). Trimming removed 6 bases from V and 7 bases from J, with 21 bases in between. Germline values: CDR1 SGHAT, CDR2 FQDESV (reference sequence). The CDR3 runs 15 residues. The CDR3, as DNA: TGTGCCAGCAGTCGAGGCGGGGGTTCGGGGGGTGAAGCTTTCTTT. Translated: CASSRGGGSGGEAFF.

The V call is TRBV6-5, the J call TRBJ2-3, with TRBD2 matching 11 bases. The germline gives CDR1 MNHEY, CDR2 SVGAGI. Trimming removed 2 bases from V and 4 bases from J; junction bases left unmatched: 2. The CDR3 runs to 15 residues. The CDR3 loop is CASSYVAGGADTQYF. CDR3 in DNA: TGTGCCAGCAGTTACGTAGCGGGAGGGGCAGATACGCAGTATTTT.

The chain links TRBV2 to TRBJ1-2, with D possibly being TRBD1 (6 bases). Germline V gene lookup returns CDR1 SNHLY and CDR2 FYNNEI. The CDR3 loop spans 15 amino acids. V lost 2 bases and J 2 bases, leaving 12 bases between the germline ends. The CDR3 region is CASSEWGGANYGYTF. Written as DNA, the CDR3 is TGTGCCAGCAGTGAATGGGGGGGGGCCAACTATGGCTACACCTTC.

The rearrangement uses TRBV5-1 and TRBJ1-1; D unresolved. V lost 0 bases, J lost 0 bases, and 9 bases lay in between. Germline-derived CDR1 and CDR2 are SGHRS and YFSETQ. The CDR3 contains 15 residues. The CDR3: CASSLVTAVNTEAFF. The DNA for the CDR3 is TGCGCCAGCAGCTTGGTAACAGCTGTGAACACTGAAGCTTTCTTT.

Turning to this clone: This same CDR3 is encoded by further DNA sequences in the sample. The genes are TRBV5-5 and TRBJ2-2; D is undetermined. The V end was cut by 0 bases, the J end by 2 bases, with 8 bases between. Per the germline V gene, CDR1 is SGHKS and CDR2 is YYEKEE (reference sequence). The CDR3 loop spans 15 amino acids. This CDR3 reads CASSLAAGNTGELFF. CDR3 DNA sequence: TGTGCCAGCAGCTTGGCGGCAGGAAACACCGGGGAGCTGTTTTTT.

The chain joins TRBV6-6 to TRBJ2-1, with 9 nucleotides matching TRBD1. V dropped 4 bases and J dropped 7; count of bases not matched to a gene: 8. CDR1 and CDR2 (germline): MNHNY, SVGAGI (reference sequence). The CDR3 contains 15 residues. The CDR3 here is CASSFRDRVGNEQFF. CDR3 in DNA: TGTGCCAGCAGTTTCCGGGACAGGGTGGGAAATGAGCAGTTCTTC.

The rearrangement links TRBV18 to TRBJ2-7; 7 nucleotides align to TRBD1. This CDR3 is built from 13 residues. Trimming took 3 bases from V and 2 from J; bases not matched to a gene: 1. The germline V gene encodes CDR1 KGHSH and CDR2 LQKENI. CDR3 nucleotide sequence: TGTGCCAGCTCACCCGGGACAGCCTACGAGCAGTACGTC. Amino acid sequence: CASSPGTAYEQYV.

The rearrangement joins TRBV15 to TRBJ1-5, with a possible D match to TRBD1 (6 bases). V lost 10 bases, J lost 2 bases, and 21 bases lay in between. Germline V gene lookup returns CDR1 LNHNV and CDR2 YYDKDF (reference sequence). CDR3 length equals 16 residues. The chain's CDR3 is CAMGRGQVGGNQPQHF. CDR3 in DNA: TGTGCCATGGGGCGGGGGCAGGTTGGTGGCAATCAGCCCCAGCATTTT.

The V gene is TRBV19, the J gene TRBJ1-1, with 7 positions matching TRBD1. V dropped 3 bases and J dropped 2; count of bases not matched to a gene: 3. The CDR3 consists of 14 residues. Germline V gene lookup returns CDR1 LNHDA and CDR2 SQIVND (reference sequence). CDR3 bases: TGTGCCAGTAGTATTCGACAGGGAAACACTGAAGCTTTCTTT. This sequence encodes CASSIRQGNTEAFF.

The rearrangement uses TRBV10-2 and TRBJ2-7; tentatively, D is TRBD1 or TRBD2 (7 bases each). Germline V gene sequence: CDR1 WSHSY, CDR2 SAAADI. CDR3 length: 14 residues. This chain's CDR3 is CASNEGGTVYEQYV. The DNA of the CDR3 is TGCGCCAGCAATGAGGGAGGGACAGTATACGAGCAGTACGTC.

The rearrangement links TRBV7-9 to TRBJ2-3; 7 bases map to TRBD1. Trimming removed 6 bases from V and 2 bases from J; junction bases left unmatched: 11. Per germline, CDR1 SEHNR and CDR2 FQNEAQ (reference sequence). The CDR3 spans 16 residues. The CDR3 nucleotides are TGTGCCAGCAGTCTCCAGGGCACAGGGGTCACAGATACGCAGTATTTT. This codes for CASSLQGTGVTDTQYF.

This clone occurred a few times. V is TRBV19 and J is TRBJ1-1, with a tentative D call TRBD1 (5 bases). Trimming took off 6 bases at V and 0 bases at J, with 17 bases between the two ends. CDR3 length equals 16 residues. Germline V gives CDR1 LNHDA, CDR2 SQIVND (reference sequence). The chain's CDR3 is CASSRDPGALNTEAFF. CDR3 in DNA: TGTGCCAGTAGCAGGGACCCGGGAGCCCTGAACACTGAAGCTTTCTTT.

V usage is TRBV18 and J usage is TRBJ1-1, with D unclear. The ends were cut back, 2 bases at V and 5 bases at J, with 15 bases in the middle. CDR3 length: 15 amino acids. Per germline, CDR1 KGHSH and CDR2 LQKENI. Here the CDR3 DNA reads TGTGCCAGCTCACCAGCGGAACACCCGAGAACTGAAGCTTTCTTT. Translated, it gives CASSPAEHPRTEAFF.

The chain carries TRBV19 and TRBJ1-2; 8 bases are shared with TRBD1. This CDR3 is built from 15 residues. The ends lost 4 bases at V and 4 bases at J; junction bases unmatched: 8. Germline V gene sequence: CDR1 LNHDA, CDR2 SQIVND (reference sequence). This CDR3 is CASSTSTGDFYGYTF. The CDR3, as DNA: TGTGCCAGTAGTACCTCGACAGGGGACTTCTATGGCTACACCTTC.

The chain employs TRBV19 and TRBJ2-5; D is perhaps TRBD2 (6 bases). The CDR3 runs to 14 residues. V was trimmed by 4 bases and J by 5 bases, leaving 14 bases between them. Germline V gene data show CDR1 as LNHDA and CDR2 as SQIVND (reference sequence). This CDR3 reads CASSSIFGGETQYF. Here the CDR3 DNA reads TGTGCCAGTAGTAGTATCTTCGGGGGTGAGACCCAGTACTTC.

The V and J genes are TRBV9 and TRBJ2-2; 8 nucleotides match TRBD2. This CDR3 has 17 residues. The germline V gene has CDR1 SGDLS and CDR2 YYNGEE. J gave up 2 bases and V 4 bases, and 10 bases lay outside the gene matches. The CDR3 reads CASSISGKLENTGELFF. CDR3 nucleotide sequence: TGTGCCAGCAGCATTAGCGGGAAACTAGAAAACACCGGGGAGCTGTTTTTT.

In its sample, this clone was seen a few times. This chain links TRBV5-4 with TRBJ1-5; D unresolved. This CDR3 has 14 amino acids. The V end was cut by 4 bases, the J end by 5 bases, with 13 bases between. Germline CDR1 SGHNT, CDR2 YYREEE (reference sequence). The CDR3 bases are TGTGCCAGCAGCCAAGACGGGAGCCATCAGCCCCAGCATTTT. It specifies CASSQDGSHQPQHF. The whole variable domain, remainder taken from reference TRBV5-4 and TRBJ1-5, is ETGVTQSPTHLIKTRGQQVTLRCSSQSGHNTVSWYQQALGQGPQFIFQYYREEENGRGNFPPRFSGLQFPNYSSELNVNALELDDSALYLCASSQDGSHQPQHFGDGTRLSIL.

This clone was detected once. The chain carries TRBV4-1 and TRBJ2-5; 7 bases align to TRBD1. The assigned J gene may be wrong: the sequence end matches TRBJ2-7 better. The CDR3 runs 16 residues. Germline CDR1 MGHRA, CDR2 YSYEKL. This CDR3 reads CASSTQGTVTSYEQYF. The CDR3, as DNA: TGCGCCAGCAGCACACAAGGGACAGTCACCTCCTACGAGCAGTACTTC.

The CDR3 nucleotides are TGTGCCAGCAGTGACGAGAACCTGGCCGGGGAGCTGTTTTTT. Its translation is CASSDENLAGELFF. This chain joins TRBV6-4 and TRBJ2-2; D call uncertain. CDR1 is MRHNA, CDR2 SNTAGT, per germline. The V end lost 2 bases, the J end lost 6 bases, and 10 bases lay between the germline ends. The CDR3 consists of 14 residues.

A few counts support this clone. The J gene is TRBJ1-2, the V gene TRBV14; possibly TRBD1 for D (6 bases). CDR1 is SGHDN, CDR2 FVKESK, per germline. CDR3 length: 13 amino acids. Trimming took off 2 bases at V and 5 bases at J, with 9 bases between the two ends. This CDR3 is CASSQTGKYGYTF. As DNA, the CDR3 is TGTGCCAGCAGCCAAACAGGGAAATATGGCTACACCTTC.

The CDR3 region has the DNA TGTGCCAGCAGCGTAGGGGACAGGAACACTGAAGCTTTCTTT. This translates into CASSVGDRNTEAFF. The chain combines TRBV9 with TRBJ1-1; 7 bases are shared with TRBD1. Trimming cost V 0 bases and J 1 base; bases outside gene matches: 0. From germline, CDR1 is SGDLS and CDR2 YYNGEE. The CDR3 length is 14 residues. Full variable domain (missing parts from reference TRBV9 and TRBJ1-1): DSGVTQTPKHLITATGQRVTLRCSPRSGDLSVYWYQQSLDQGLQFLIQYYNGEERAKGNILERFSAQQFPDLHSELNLSSLELGDSALYFCASSVGDRNTEAFFGQGTRLTVV.